This T cell receptor (beta chain) was sequenced in a study of blood T cells in healthy people across ages (dated by TCRdb to the mid-2010s). In the study overall: In model experiments, template switching captured about one uniquely barcoded TCR beta cDNA molecule for every two T cells. Using deep sequencing normalized with unique cDNA molecular identifiers, the study measured how TCR beta repertoire diversity changes with age. For two donors (one aged 18 to 30 and one aged 80 or older), the study analyzed two additional independent replicas of 1 million unique cDNA reads from the same blood draw. The donors were divided into four age groups: young (average about 16 years), middle-aged (approximately 41), aged (about 61) and long-lived (around 80).

CDR1 and CDR2 (DFQATT, SNEGSKA) derive from the germline V gene (reference sequence). CDR3 length: 12 amino acids, cysteine to phenylalanine. Only the CDR3 portion is preserved as DNA: 36 bases, with reading frame beginning at the first base. The investigation overall reported the following: Compared with the aged group, the long-lived group had more naive CD4+ T cells, fewer expanded clones and increased TCR diversity, a pattern suggesting age selection. As age increased, observed TCR beta diversity per million T cells dropped in a roughly linear way, and a significant reduction was already evident by age 40. There was a strong correlation between observed TCR beta diversity and the percentage of naive T cells measured by flow cytometry. Total diversity estimates from one million sequenced T cells were considered lower bounds and underestimates. Because donor CMV infection status was unknown, age-related changes in expanded clonotypes were potentially confounded. Because profiling used bulk unsorted PBMCs, naive and antigen-experienced compartments could not be compared conclusively.

Systemically healthy Caucasian individuals from Russia, approximately 39 in total and aged about 6 to 100 years, were included as donors. Ten milliliters of peripheral blood were drawn from each donor into EDTA-treated Vacutainer tubes. Ficoll-Paque density-gradient centrifugation was used to isolate PBMCs, with at least 7 million obtained per sample. Trizol reagent was used to extract total RNA from the PBMCs, yielding at least 5 micrograms per sample. Naive CD45RAhigh/CD27high T cell percentages were measured by flow cytometry on a PBMC aliquot from every donor. As regards this clonotype: What this receptor recognizes is not known. Base qualities are missing; no much larger clone stands one base away.

The library relied on 5' RACE. Instrument used: Illumina HiSeq 2500. A second PCR of about 6 to 11 cycles was performed with a sample-barcoded 5' primer and a J-beta primer mix. A template-switch 5' adaptor carrying 12 random nucleotides introduced a unique molecular identifier onto each TCR beta cDNA molecule. Each sample yielded at least 3 million CDR3-containing paired-end reads. First-strand cDNA was synthesized from all RNA with the Mint cDNA synthesis kit, primed by a TRBC-specific oligonucleotide. Following uracil-DNA glycosylase treatment, a first 18-cycle PCR with universal primers M1SS and BC2_uni_R was performed on all cDNA. Per the source publication's procedure: For normalization, 1 million high-quality reads, each with a distinct molecular identifier, were randomly selected from each sample. Reads sharing molecular identifiers were discarded rather than binned into consensus sequences. MiTCR, run with a Q25 quality threshold and the strictest error-elimination algorithm, handled CDR3 identification, clonotype clustering and error correction. A nonparametric unseen species model with Euler transformation was used to estimate lower-bound total TCR beta diversity. The public reads were reanalyzed by TCRdb: fastp trimming at Q25, MiXCR alignment, in-frame beta chains only. All rows with the same CDR3 protein become a single entry with the most common DNA and genes. Clone size and V and J calls follow TCRdb, not the original study. This sample has over 450,000 distinct CDR3 sequences in its table, and more than 20% of those were observed once. 8.7% of the sample rests with the top ten.

These records were also assigned to another study, of T cells of mothers and their children. As noted in the second study: Nine systemically healthy Caucasian individuals served as donors, namely three mothers together with their six children. cDNA synthesis used all of the extracted RNA, with approximately 1.4 ug of RNA in each 15 ul reaction. In the second PCR, the M1S primer added sample barcodes and 2-4 random nucleotides. Each mother yielded over 9 million TCR beta CDR3 reads and each child 2.5 million to 3.5 million reads. Thymic selection similarly shapes TCR recombination output in related and unrelated pairs, with minor effect from inherited differences. Normalized repertoire overlap was always slightly but never significantly higher in related than unrelated mother-child pairs. No persistent microchimeric T cell clones were found, with a detection sensitivity of approximately 100 clones per million clonotypes. Deep NGS was used in the study to compare the TCR beta repertoires of mothers and children and to look for features that separate related mother-child pairs from unrelated individuals. The mean age was about 38 +/- 4 years for the mothers and approximately 11 +/- 4 years for the children. After adapter ligation was performed with NEBNext reagents, the libraries were sequenced on an Illumina HiSeq 2000 with 100+100 nt paired-end reads. Mother and child libraries were prepared a month apart and sequenced in separate runs to prevent cross-contamination. For each donor, somewhere between roughly 500,000 and 2,300,000 distinct TCR beta clonotypes were identified. Naive TCR beta clonotypes were estimated from low-frequency clonotypes matched to each donor's FACS-determined naive share, without sorting.

The TCR sequence derives from a boy under 18 in good health. The receptor chain draws on TRBV20-1 and TRBJ2-5; the D gene lacks a confident call. Matching the DNA end better, TRBJ2-7 makes the J call doubtful. Source material: blood. The CDR3 has the sequence CSARGSYYEQYF. The DNA sequence is as follows: TGCAGTGCTAGAGGCTCGTACTACGAGCAGTACTTC.